Listed here is a single TCR beta chain. Antigen unknown. The data originate from a study of cytomegalovirus exposure and HLA in healthy donors. Study-wide background: As released early, the data held 65 million to 90 million unique TCRs from HLA-typed donors. General study findings and limits: Listed as cytomegalovirus-associated were 150 or so TCR beta chains.

PCR amplification relied on 60 Vbeta primers (plus 13 Jbeta primers). Sequencing was performed with immunoSEQ multiplex PCR; in TCRdb, only in-frame clones are kept and a portion is missing. The profile covers about 160,000 clones, with 87% appearing a single time and 0.85% taken by the ten largest. The sequenced material came from PBMCs. This receptor was obtained from a woman in her thirties in good health and CMV-seronegative.

The CDR3 DNA sequence: TGTGCCAGCACAAGGACAGGGAACACCGGGGAGCTGTTTTTT. It yields the protein CASTRTGNTGELFF. The V and J genes are TRBV5-8 and TRBJ2-2; TRBD1 matches at 7 bases. The CDR3 is 14 amino acids. CDR1 is SGHTS and CDR2 is YDEGEE in the germline V gene. V lost 6 bases, J lost 1 base, and 3 bases stayed unmatched.